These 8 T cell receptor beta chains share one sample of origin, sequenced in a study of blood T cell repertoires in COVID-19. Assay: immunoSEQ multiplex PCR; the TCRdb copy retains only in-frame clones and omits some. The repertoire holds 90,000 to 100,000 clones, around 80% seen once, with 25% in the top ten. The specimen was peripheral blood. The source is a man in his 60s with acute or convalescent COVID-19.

The CDR3 coding sequence is TGTGCCAGCAGTTACCCAGCCGACAGGGGGCGCGTAGCTTTCTTT. Translated, it gives CASSYPADRGRVAFF. V gene TRBV6-6 combines with J gene TRBJ1-1; TRBD1 agrees at 10 bases. The junction had 10 bases not matched to a gene; V was cut back by 2 bases and J by 10 bases. The CDR3 loop spans 15 amino acids. Germline V gene lookup returns CDR1 MNHNY and CDR2 SVGAGI (reference sequence).

CDR3 region: CASKLGTGYNQPQHF. In DNA form, the CDR3 reads TGTGCCAGTAAGTTAGGGACAGGGTATAATCAGCCCCAGCATTTT. V gene TRBV19 combines with J gene TRBJ1-5; 9 nucleotides agree with TRBD1. Germline values: CDR1 LNHDA, CDR2 SQIVND (reference sequence). There are 15 residues in the CDR3. Trimming took 7 bases from V and 4 from J; bases not matched to a gene: 8.

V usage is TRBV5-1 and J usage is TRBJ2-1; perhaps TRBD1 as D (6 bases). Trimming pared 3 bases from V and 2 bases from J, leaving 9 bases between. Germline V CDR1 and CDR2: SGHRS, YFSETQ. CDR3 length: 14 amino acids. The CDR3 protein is CASSYGTTYNEQFF. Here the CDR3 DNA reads TGCGCCAGCAGCTACGGGACAACCTACAATGAGCAGTTCTTC.

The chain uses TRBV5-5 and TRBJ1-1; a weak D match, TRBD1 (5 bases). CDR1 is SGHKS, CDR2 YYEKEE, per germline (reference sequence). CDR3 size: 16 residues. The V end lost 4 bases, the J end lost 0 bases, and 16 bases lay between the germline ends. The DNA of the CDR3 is TGTGCCAGCAGCGTGCGGGGGGACGGGGTGAACACTGAAGCTTTCTTT. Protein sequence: CASSVRGDGVNTEAFF. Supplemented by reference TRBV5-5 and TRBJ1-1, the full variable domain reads DAGVTQSPTHLIKTRGQQVTLRCSPISGHKSVSWYQQVLGQGPQFIFQYYEKEERGRGNFPDRFSARQFPNYSSELNVNALLLGDSALYLCASSVRGDGVNTEAFFGQGTRLTVV.

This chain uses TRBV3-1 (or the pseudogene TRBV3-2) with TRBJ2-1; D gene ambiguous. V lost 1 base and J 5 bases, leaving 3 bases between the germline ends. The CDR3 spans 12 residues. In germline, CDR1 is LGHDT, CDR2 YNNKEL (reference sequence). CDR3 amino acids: CASSQVNNEQFF. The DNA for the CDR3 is TGTGCCAGCAGCCAAGTAAACAATGAGCAGTTCTTC.

DNA for the CDR3: TGTGCCAGCAGTTACGACAGGGGCCTGAACACTGAAGCTTTCTTT. Encoded protein: CASSYDRGLNTEAFF. V is TRBV6-5 and J is TRBJ1-1, with 8 positions matching TRBD1. Germline trimming cut 2 bases from V and 0 bases from J; bases unmatched to any gene: 2. Germline V lookup: CDR1 MNHEY, CDR2 SVGAGI. The CDR3 is 15 residues long.

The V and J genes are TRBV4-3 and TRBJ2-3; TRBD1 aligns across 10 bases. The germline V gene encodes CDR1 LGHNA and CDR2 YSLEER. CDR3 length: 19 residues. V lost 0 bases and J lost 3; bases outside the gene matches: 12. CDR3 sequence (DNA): TGCGCCAGCAGCCAAGACTTGGACAGGGGGTTCCTTAGGACAGATACGCAGTATTTT. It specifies CASSQDLDRGFLRTDTQYF.

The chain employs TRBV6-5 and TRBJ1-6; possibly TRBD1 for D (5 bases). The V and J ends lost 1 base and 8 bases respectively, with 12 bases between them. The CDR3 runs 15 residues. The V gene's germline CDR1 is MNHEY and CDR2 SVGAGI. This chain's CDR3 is CASSYYWGVDSPLHF. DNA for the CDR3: TGTGCCAGCAGTTACTATTGGGGGGTCGATTCACCCCTCCACTTT.